The 9 T cell receptor beta chains below all came from one sample that was sequenced in a study of Ad26.COV2.S vaccination and SARS-CoV-2 variants. Profiled with immunoSEQ multiplex PCR; TCRdb holds only in-frame clones, not every one. The sample lists roughly 330,000 clones, around 90% seen once, with around 5.5% in the top ten. Treatment noted: around 19 received Ad26.COV2.S at low or high dose, single or two shots; several received placebo; per-sample allocation not given. On day 63 after the first injection, vaccine and placebo recipients gave samples. The sample consisted of peripheral blood, taken in a trial of Ad26.COV2.S vaccine versus placebo. Source of these receptors: a person between 18 and 65 years old who received the Ad26.COV2.S COVID-19 vaccine or a placebo.

This sequence joins TRBV6-6 and TRBJ1-5, with D maybe TRBD1 (6 bases). The germline V gene has CDR1 MNHNY and CDR2 SVGAGI (reference sequence). There are 14 residues in the CDR3. The germline V and J ends were trimmed by 4 bases and 3 bases, with 10 bases remaining between them. The DNA of the CDR3 is TGTGCCAGCAGTTCCGGACAGATCAATCAGCCCCAGCATTTT. It translates to CASSSGQINQPQHF.

CDR3 DNA: TGTGCCAGCAGTTTATCGTTGAGGAGTCAGCCCCAGCATTTT. Its translation is CASSLSLRSQPQHF. The chain recombines TRBV27 with TRBJ1-5; D unclear. Germline CDR1 MNHEY, CDR2 SMNVEV (reference sequence). The germline V and J ends were trimmed by 0 bases and 6 bases, with 9 bases remaining between them. The CDR3 has 14 amino acids.

This clone has only one observation. This sequence joins TRBV7-9 and TRBJ2-1, with 8 bases identical to TRBD2. V was pared by 5 bases and J by 2 bases, with 5 bases of the junction left unmatched. The CDR3 runs 15 residues. The germline gives CDR1 SEHNR, CDR2 FQNEAQ (reference sequence). CDR3: CASSALAGPYNEQFF. In DNA form, the CDR3 reads TGTGCCAGCAGCGCCTTAGCGGGACCCTACAATGAGCAGTTCTTC.

The V call is TRBV5-1, the J call TRBJ2-2, with TRBD2 as a possible D gene (6 bases). V lost 3 bases and J lost 0, with 9 bases in between. CDR1 SGHRS and CDR2 YFSETQ come from the germline V gene. This CDR3 has 15 residues. CDR3 loop: CASSWGDPNTGELFF. The CDR3 DNA sequence: TGCGCCAGCAGCTGGGGGGACCCGAACACCGGGGAGCTGTTTTTT.

The V and J genes are TRBV6-2 or TRBV6-3 and TRBJ2-7; weak D call: TRBD2 (5 bases). The V gene's germline CDR1 is MNHEY and CDR2 SVGEGT. Trimming removed 2 bases from V and 3 bases from J, with 17 bases in between. The CDR3 is made up of 16 amino acids. The CDR3 DNA sequence: TGTGCCAGCAGTTACCCGCGTGGCCGCGGAGGCTACGAGCAGTACTTC. Translating it yields CASSYPRGRGGYEQYF.

V usage is TRBV6-5 and J usage is TRBJ1-3; TRBD1 aligns across 10 bases. Germline V CDR1 and CDR2: MNHEY, SVGAGI. V dropped 7 bases and J dropped 2; count of bases not matched to a gene: 2. The CDR3 extends over 14 amino acids. The CDR3 reads CASIDRGPGNTIYF. In nucleotides, the CDR3 is TGTGCCAGCATAGACAGGGGGCCTGGAAACACCATATATTTT.

The chain links TRBV6-5 to TRBJ2-2; maybe TRBD1 (7 bases). The V and J ends lost 6 bases and 0 bases respectively, with 11 bases between them. This CDR3 contains 15 residues. Germline lookup yields CDR1 MNHEY and CDR2 SVGAGI. The CDR3 region has the DNA TGTGCCAGCAGCGCGGGGACAGCGAACACCGGGGAGCTGTTTTTT. Protein: CASSAGTANTGELFF.

The V gene is TRBV5-1, the J gene TRBJ2-4, with 11 positions matching TRBD2. The CDR3 length is 17 residues. V lost 5 bases, J lost 8 bases, and 15 bases stayed unmatched. CDR1 and CDR2 (germline): SGHRS, YFSETQ. For the CDR3, the DNA is TGCGCCAGCAGACAGAGGGGACTAGCGGAGGACGTAGACATTCAGTACTTC. Protein: CASRQRGLAEDVDIQYF.

About this clone itself: At the DNA level, this CDR3 is encoded by other sequences in the same sample as well. The chain carries TRBV9 and TRBJ1-3; unclear D gene. Germline assignment: CDR1 SGDLS and CDR2 YYNGEE. The CDR3 is 12 amino acids. Trimming removed 2 bases from V and 4 bases from J, with 4 bases in between. CDR3 amino acids: CASSVSGNTIYF. The CDR3 DNA is TGTGCCAGCAGCGTCAGCGGAAACACCATATATTTT. The variable domain in full, completed from reference TRBV9 and TRBJ1-3, reads DSGVTQTPKHLITATGQRVTLRCSPRSGDLSVYWYQQSLDQGLQFLIQYYNGEERAKGNILERFSAQQFPDLHSELNLSSLELGDSALYFCASSVSGNTIYFGEGSWLTVV.